The subject of this entry is one T cell receptor (beta chain). The antigen is unknown. CD45RO/CCR7/CD25/CD127/CD95/CD27 separated CD4+ naive, central memory, regulatory and stem cell-like memory cells by sorting. The sequenced template was cDNA made from the entire isolated RNA. Sequenced by immunoSEQ multiplex PCR; TCRdb stores in-frame clones only, minus some. The repertoire holds under 500,000 clones, with 25% to 35% as singletons. The data were taken from a study of beta chain features in type 1 diabetes. Study conclusions and caveats: Unsettled here was the matter of whether HLA type influences TCRB rearrangement. Healthy donors had naive, central memory and Treg TCRB repertoires that appeared less similar than those seen among patients.

Trimming removed 4 bases at V and 4 bases at J, with 8 bases between. Germline CDR1 is MNHEY and CDR2 is SMNVEV (reference sequence). This CDR3 is 13 amino acids long. The rearrangement links TRBV27 to TRBJ2-1, with a possible D match to TRBD2 (5 bases). This receptor was obtained from a man between 18 and 35 years old in good health. Sequencing was carried out using naive CD4+ T cells from blood. The CDR3 nucleotides are TGTGCCAGCAGTTATGAGGGTTACAATGAGCAGTTCTTC. This translates into CASSYEGYNEQFF.